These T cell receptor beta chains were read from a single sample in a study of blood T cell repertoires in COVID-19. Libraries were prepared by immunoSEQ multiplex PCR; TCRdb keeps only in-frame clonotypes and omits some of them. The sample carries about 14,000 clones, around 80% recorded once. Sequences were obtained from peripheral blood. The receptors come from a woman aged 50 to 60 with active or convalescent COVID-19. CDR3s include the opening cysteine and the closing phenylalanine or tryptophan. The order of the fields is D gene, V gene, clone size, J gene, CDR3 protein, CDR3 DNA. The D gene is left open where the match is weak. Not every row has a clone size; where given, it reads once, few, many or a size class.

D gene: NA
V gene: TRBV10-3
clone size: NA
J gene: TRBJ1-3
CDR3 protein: CAISLNGNTIYF
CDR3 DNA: TGTGCCATCAGCCTAAATGGAAACACCATATATTTT

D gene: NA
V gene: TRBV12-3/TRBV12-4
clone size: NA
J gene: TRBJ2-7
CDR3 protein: CASSYRGGAAYF
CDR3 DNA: TGTGCCAGCAGTTACCGAGGAGGGGCCGCGTACTTC

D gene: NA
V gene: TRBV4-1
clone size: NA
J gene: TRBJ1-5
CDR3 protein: CASSSPGHLYSNQPQHF
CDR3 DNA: TGCGCCAGCAGCTCTCCGGGACACTTATATAGCAATCAGCCCCAGCATTTT

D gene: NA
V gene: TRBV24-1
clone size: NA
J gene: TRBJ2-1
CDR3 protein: CATSVAPAPYNEQFF
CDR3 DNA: TGTGCCACCAGTGTAGCCCCCGCGCCATACAATGAGCAGTTCTTC

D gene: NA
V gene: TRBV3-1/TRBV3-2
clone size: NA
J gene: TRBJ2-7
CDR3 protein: CASSQVAEATYEQYF
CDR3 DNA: TGTGCCAGCAGCCAAGTCGCGGAGGCCACCTACGAGCAGTACTTC

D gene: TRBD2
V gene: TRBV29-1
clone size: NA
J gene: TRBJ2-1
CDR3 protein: CSVRTGTSGNNEQFF
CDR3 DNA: TGCAGCGTCCGAACCGGGACTAGCGGGAACAATGAGCAGTTCTTC

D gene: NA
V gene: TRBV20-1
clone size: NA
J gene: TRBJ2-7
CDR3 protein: CSVTGPYEQYF
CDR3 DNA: TGCAGTGTAACAGGGCCCTACGAGCAGTACTTC

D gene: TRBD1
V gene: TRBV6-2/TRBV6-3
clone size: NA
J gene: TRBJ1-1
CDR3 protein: CASSRNRGEDTEAFF
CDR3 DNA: TGTGCCAGCAGTCGGAACAGGGGAGAGGACACTGAAGCTTTCTTT

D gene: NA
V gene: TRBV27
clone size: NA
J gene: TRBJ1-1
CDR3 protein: CASSLGGGRAEAFF
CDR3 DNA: TGTGCCAGCAGTTTGGGGGGAGGGCGAGCTGAAGCTTTCTTT

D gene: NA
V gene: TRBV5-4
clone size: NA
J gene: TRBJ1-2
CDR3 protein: CASSLTRSGYTF
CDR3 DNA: TGTGCCAGCAGCCTCACGAGGAGTGGCTACACCTTC

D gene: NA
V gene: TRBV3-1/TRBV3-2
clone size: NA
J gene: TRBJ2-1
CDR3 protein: CASSQASGLQEQFF
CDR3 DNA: TGTGCCAGCAGCCAAGCTTCGGGACTCCAAGAGCAGTTCTTC

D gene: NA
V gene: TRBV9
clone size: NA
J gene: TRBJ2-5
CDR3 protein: CASSSSGGYQETQYF
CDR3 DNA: TGTGCCAGCAGCTCCTCTGGGGGGTACCAAGAGACCCAGTACTTC

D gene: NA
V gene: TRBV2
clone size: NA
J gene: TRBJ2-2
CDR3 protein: CATRQGVTSDTGELFF
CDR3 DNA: TGTGCCACCCGGCAGGGCGTAACTTCTGACACCGGGGAGCTGTTTTTT

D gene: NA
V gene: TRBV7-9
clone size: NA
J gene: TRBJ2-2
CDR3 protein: CASSSTDRLLGELFF
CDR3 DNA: TGTGCCAGCAGCTCAACGGACAGACTTCTCGGGGAGCTGTTTTTT

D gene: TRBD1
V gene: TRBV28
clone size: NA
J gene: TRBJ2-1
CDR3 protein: CASRDRGYNEQFF
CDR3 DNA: TGTGCCAGCCGGGACAGGGGCTACAATGAGCAGTTCTTC

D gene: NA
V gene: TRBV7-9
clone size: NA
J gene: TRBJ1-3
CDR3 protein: CATDIPASGNTIYF
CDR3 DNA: TGTGCCACCGACATTCCGGCCTCTGGAAACACCATATATTTT

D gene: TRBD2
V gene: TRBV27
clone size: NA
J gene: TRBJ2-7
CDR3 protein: CASSLNAGAPYEQYF
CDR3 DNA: TGTGCCAGCAGTTTAAATGCGGGAGCTCCCTACGAGCAGTACTTC

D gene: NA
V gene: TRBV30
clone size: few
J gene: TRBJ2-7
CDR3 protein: CAWRPDSSYEQYF
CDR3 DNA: TGTGCCTGGAGGCCGGACAGCTCCTACGAGCAGTACTTC

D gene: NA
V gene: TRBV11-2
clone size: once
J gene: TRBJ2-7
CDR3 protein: CASSLEGGLSYEQYF
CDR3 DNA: TGTGCCAGCAGCTTAGAGGGGGGACTCTCCTACGAGCAGTACTTC

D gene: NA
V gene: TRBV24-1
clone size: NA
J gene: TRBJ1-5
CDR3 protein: CATSSGYSNQPQHF
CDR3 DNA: TGTGCCACCAGTTCCGGTTATAGCAATCAGCCCCAGCATTTT

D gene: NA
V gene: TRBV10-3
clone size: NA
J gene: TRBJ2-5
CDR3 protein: CAISEGPPGVRETQYF
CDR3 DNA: TGTGCCATCAGTGAGGGCCCCCCGGGGGTTCGGGAGACCCAGTACTTC

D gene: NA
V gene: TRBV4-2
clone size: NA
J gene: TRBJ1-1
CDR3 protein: CASSQLTRVEAFF
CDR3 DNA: TGTGCCAGCAGCCAACTTACCCGGGTTGAAGCTTTCTTT

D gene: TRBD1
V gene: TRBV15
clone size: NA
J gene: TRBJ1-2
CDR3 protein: CATSSHFGDRGNYGYTF
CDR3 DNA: TGTGCCACCAGCAGCCACTTTGGGGACAGGGGGAACTATGGCTACACCTTC

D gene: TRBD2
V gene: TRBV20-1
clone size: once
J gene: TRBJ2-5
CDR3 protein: CSASSGGGAVETQYF
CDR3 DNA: TGCAGTGCTAGTTCCGGCGGGGGGGCAGTAGAGACCCAGTACTTC

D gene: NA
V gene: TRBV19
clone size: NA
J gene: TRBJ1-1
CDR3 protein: CASSTLQDYTEAFF
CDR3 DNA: TGTGCCAGTAGTACCCTACAGGATTACACTGAAGCTTTCTTT

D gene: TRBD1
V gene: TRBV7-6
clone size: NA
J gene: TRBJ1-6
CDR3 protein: CASSSGTAITPLHF
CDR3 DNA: TGTGCCAGCAGCTCCGGGACAGCGATTACACCCCTCCACTTT

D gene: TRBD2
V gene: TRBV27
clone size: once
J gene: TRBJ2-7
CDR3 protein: CASSFLAGPYEQYF
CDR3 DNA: TGTGCCAGCAGTTTTCTAGCGGGACCCTACGAGCAGTACTTC

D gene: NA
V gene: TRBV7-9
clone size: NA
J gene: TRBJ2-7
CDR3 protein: CASSSRLYEQYF
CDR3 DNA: TGTGCCAGCAGCTCCAGACTGTACGAGCAGTACTTC

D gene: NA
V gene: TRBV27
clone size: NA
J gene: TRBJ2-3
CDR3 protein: CASSIQGDTQYF
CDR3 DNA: TGTGCCAGCAGTATCCAGGGGGATACGCAGTATTTT